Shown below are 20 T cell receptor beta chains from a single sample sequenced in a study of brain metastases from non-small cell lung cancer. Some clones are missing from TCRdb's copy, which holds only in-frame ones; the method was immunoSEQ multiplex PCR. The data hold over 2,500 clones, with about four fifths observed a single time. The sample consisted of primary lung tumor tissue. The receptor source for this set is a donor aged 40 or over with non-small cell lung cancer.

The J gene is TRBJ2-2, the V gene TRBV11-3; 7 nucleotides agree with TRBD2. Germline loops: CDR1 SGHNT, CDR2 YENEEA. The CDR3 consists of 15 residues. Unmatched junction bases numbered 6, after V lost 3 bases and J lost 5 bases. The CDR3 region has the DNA TGTGCCAGCAGCTTCCAACGGGGGGAAACCGGGGAGCTGTTTTTT. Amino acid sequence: CASSFQRGETGELFF.

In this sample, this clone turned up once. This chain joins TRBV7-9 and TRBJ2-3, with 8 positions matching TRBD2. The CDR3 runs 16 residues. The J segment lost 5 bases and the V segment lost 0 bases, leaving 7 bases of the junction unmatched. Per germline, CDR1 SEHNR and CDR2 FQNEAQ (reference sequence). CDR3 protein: CASSLAASGHQDTQYF. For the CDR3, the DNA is TGTGCCAGCAGCTTAGCGGCTAGCGGGCACCAAGATACGCAGTATTTT.

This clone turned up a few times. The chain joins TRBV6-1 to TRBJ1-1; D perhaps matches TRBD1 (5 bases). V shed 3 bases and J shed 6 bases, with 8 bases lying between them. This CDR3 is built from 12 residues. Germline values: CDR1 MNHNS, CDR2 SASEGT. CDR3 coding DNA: TGTGCCAGCAGTGAGAGGGGTGCTGAAGCTTTCTTT. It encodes CASSERGAEAFF.

CDR3 in amino acids: CASSETLGRGFIEQYF. The CDR3 DNA sequence: TGTGCCAGCAGTGAAACTCTTGGACGAGGATTCATCGAGCAGTACTTC. This chain connects TRBV6-1 to TRBJ2-7, with unresolved D. Per the germline V gene, CDR1 is MNHNS and CDR2 is SASEGT. V lost 2 bases, J lost 6 bases, and 20 bases lay in between. CDR3 length: 16 residues.

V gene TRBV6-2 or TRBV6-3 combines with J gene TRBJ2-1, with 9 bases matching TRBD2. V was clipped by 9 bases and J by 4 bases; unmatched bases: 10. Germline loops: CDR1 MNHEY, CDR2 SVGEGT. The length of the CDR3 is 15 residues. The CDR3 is CASTPPAGGYNEQFF. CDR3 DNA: TGTGCCAGTACCCCTCCAGCGGGGGGATACAATGAGCAGTTCTTC.

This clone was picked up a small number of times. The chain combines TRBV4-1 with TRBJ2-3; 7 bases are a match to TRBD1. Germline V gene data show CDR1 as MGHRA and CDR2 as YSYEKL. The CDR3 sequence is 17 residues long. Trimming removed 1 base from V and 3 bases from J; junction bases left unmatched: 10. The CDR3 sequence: CASSQVLTGWDTDTQYF. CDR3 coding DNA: TGCGCCAGCAGCCAAGTTCTGACAGGGTGGGATACAGATACGCAGTATTTT.

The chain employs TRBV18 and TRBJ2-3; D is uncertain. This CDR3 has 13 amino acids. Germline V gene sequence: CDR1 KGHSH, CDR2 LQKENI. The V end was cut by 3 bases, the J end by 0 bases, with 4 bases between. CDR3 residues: CASSPSSTDTQYF. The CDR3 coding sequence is TGTGCCAGCTCACCGTCTAGCACAGATACGCAGTATTTT.

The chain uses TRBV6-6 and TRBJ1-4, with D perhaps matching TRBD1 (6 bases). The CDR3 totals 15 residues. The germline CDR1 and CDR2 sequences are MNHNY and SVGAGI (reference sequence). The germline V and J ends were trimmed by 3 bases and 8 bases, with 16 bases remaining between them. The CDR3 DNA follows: TGTGCCAGCAGTTATCGCCGGGACATTGAGGAAAAACTGTTTTTT. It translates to CASSYRRDIEEKLFF.

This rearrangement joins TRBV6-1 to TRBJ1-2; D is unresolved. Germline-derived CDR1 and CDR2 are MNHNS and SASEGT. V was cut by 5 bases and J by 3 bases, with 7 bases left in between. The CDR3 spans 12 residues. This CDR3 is CASSYADYGYTF. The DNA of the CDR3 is TGTGCCAGCAGTTATGCAGACTATGGCTACACCTTC.

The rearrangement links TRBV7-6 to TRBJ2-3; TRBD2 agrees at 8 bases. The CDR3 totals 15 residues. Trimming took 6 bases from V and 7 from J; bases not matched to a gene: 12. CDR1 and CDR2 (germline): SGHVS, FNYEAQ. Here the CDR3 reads CASSYSGGRTNTQYF. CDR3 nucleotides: TGTGCCAGCAGTTACAGCGGGGGTAGGACAAATACGCAGTATTTT.

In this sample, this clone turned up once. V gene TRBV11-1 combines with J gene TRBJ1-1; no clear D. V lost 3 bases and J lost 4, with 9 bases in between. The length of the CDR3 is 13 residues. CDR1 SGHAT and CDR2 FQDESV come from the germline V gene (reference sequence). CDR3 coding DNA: TGTGCCAGCAGCTTTAGGTACGGCACTGAAGCTTTCTTT. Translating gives CASSFRYGTEAFF.

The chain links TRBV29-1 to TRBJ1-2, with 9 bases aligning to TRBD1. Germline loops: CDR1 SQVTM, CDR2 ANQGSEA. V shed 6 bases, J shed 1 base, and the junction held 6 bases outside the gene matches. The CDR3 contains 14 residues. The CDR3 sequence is CSVQGALFNYGYTF. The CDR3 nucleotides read TGCAGCGTACAGGGGGCCCTTTTTAACTATGGCTACACCTTC.

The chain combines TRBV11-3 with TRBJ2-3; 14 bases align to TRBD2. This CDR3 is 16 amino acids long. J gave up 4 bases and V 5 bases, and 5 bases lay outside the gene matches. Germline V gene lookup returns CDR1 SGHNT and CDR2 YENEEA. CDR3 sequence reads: CASSTRLAGGPDTQYF. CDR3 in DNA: TGTGCCAGCAGCACCCGACTAGCGGGGGGGCCAGATACGCAGTATTTT.

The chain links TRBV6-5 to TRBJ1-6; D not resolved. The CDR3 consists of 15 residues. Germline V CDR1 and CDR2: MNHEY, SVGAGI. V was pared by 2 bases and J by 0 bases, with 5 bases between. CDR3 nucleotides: TGTGCCAGCAGTTACGGGAGCTCCTATAATTCACCCCTCCACTTT. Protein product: CASSYGSSYNSPLHF.

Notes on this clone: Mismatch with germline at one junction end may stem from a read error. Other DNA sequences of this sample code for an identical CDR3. The CDR3 region is CASSLGTGLSGNTIYF. The DNA for the CDR3 is TGCGCCAGCAGCTTGGGAACAGGACTCTCTGGAAACACTATATATTTT. The chain is built from TRBV5-1 and TRBJ1-3; the D gene is possibly TRBD1 (5 bases). The CDR3 loop spans 16 amino acids. Germline V gene lookup returns CDR1 SGHRS and CDR2 YFSETQ.

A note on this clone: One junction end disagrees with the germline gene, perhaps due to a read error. The DNA of the CDR3 is TGCGCCAGCAGCTTGGGCGGGACACCCCCCTACGAGCAATACTTC. It translates to CASSLGGTPPYEQYF. The chain is built from TRBV5-1 and TRBJ2-7; D could derive from TRBD1 or TRBD2 (6 bases each). The germline gives CDR1 SGHRS, CDR2 YFSETQ. CDR3 length: 15 residues.

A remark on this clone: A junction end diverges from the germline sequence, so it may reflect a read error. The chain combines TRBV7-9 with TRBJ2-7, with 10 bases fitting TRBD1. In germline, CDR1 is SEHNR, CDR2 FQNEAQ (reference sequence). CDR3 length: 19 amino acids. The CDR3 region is CTSSLQGFITGTGDYEQYF. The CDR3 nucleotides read TGTACCAGCAGCTTACAAGGTTTTATTACCGGGACAGGGGACTACGAGCAGTACTTC.

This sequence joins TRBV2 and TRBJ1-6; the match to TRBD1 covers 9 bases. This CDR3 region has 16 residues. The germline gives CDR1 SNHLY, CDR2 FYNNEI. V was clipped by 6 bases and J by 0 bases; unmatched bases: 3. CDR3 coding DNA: TGTGCCAGCAGACAGGGGGCGAGCTCCTATAATTCACCCCTCCACTTT. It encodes CASRQGASSYNSPLHF.

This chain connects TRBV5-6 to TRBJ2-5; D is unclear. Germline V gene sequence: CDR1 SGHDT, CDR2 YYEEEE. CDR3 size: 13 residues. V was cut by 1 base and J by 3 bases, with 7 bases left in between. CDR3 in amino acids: CASSLRSKETQYF. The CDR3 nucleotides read TGTGCCAGCAGCTTGAGAAGCAAAGAGACCCAGTACTTC. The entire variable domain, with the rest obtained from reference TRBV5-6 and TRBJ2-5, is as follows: DAGVTQSPTHLIKTRGQQVTLRCSPKSGHDTVSWYQQALGQGPQFIFQYYEEEERQRGNFPDRFSGHQFPNYSSELNVNALLLGDSALYLCASSLRSKETQYFGPGTRLLVL.

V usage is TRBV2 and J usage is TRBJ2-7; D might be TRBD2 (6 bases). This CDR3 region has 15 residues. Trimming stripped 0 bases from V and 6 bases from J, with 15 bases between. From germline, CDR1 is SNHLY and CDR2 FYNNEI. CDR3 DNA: TGTGCCAGCAGTGAAGCGCTGGGGGGACGTGGCGAGCAGTACTTC. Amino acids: CASSEALGGRGEQYF.